These 32 T cell receptor beta chains were all obtained from the same sample, sequenced in a study of a mutant IDH1 vaccine in newly diagnosed glioma. For these TCRs, the target antigens are not known. This sample's time point: week 5, during vaccination. In every dose of vaccine, 300 ug of mutant IDH1 20-mer peptide was given alongside topical imiquimod. TCRdb keeps only in-frame clones here, not all; method: immunoSEQ multiplex PCR. The sample contains about 51,000 clones, around 80% of which appear only once. The sample consisted of PBMCs, taken from a glioma patient whose treatment included an IDH1 peptide vaccine. Receptors originate from a middle-aged man with glioma.

This clone was recorded only once. The rearrangement links TRBV9 to TRBJ1-2, with D perhaps matching TRBD1 (6 bases). The germline V gene has CDR1 SGDLS and CDR2 YYNGEE. The V and J ends lost 0 bases and 8 bases respectively, with 14 bases between them. This CDR3 comprises 14 residues. The CDR3 sequence: CASSVGPRGGGYTF. CDR3 DNA: TGTGCCAGCAGCGTAGGCCCCAGGGGTGGAGGCTACACCTTC.

The chain is built from TRBV20-1 and TRBJ2-3; D unclear. The ends were cut back, 7 bases at V and 2 bases at J, with 7 bases in the middle. Germline V CDR1 and CDR2: DFQATT, SNEGSKA (reference sequence). CDR3 length equals 11 residues. The CDR3 DNA follows: TGCAGTGGGGGATACACAGATACGCAGTATTTT. As protein: CSGGYTDTQYF.

This clone is a singleton in its sample. The chain carries TRBV11-3 and TRBJ2-5; 8 bases align to TRBD2. This CDR3 comprises 15 residues. Germline V gene lookup returns CDR1 SGHNT and CDR2 YENEEA. Trimming took 1 base from V and 5 from J; bases not matched to a gene: 6. The CDR3 protein is CASSLGGGRAETQYF. The CDR3 DNA is TGTGCCAGCAGCTTAGGCGGGGGGCGGGCGGAGACCCAGTACTTC. The variable domain in full, completed from reference TRBV11-3 and TRBJ2-5, reads EAGVVQSPRYKIIEKKQPVAFWCNPISGHNTLYWYLQNLGQGPELLIRYENEEAVDDSQLPKDRFSAERLKGVDSTLKIQPAELGDSAVYLCASSLGGGRAETQYFGPGTRLLVL.

CDR3 protein: CASSPLGQAGAFF. In DNA form, the CDR3 reads TGTGCCAGCAGCCCGCTCGGGCAGGCCGGAGCTTTCTTT. The V gene is TRBV14, the J gene TRBJ1-1, with D uncertain. The germline V gene encodes CDR1 SGHDN and CDR2 FVKESK. Trimming took 4 bases from V and 10 from J, leaving 16 bases between them. There are 13 residues in the CDR3.

In its sample, this clone was seen a few times. This chain links TRBV6-1 with TRBJ1-1, with 7 bases matching TRBD1. CDR3 size: 12 residues. V lost 1 base and J lost 14; bases outside the gene matches: 7. Germline V CDR1 and CDR2: MNHNS, SASEGT. The CDR3 spells CASSEVGTGEFF. The CDR3 DNA is TGTGCCAGCAGTGAAGTGGGTACAGGGGAATTCTTT.

CDR3 amino acids: CASSHRTGRINTEAFF. In DNA form, the CDR3 reads TGTGCCAGCAGCCACCGGACAGGGAGGATAAACACTGAAGCTTTCTTT. The chain couples TRBV7-2 to TRBJ1-1; 8 nucleotides agree with TRBD1. J gave up 2 bases and V 5 bases, and 10 bases lay outside the gene matches. This CDR3 contains 16 residues. Germline V gives CDR1 SGHTA, CDR2 FQGNSA.

The V call is TRBV7-9, the J call TRBJ2-7; a possible D gene is TRBD1 (6 bases). Germline-derived CDR1 and CDR2 are SEHNR and FQNEAQ (reference sequence). Trimming stripped 2 bases from V and 5 bases from J, with 13 bases between. The CDR3 has 14 amino acids. CDR3 nucleotides: TGTGCCAGCAGCTTACAGAACAGGGTGCACGAGCAGTACTTC. This gives the protein CASSLQNRVHEQYF.

This clone was seen a few times. This sequence joins TRBV6-5 and TRBJ1-4, with D tentatively TRBD1 (5 bases). The CDR3 covers 16 residues. CDR1 MNHEY and CDR2 SVGAGI come from the germline V gene. The V end was cut by 0 bases, the J end by 8 bases, with 16 bases between. For the CDR3, the DNA is TGTGCCAGCAGTTACTCCATCGGGGGGGGAGAAGAAAAACTGTTTTTT. Amino acid sequence: CASSYSIGGGEEKLFF.

The gene calls are TRBV28 and TRBJ1-4; TRBD1 matches at 10 bases. Germline V lookup: CDR1 MDHEN, CDR2 SYDVKM. Trimming cost V 6 bases and J 0 bases; bases outside gene matches: 7. This CDR3 has 17 amino acids. Here the CDR3 DNA reads TGTGCCAGCAGCTGGACAGGGGGGGGAGCAACTAATGAAAAACTGTTTTTT. Translating it yields CASSWTGGGATNEKLFF.

The rearrangement uses TRBV30 and TRBJ2-7; TRBD1 matches at 9 bases. Germline assignment: CDR1 GTSNPN and CDR2 SVGIG (reference sequence). The CDR3 spans 12 residues. Unmatched junction bases numbered 5, after V lost 8 bases and J lost 3 bases. This CDR3 reads CAGGQGVYEQYF. The CDR3 region has the DNA TGTGCCGGGGGACAGGGAGTCTACGAGCAGTACTTC.

The table lists this clone with a few counts. The rearrangement joins TRBV25-1 to TRBJ1-3; D not certain. The CDR3 totals 14 residues. Per germline, CDR1 MGHDK and CDR2 SYGVNS. Trimming left V 6 bases short and J 0 bases short, with 9 bases between. DNA of the CDR3: TGTGCCAGCAGCGGTCGTCTCTCTGGAAACACCATATATTTT. Translation: CASSGRLSGNTIYF. The complete variable domain, with remaining parts taken from reference TRBV25-1 and TRBJ1-3, reads EADIYQTPRYLVIGTGKKITLECSQTMGHDKMYWYQQDPGMELHLIHYSYGVNSTEKGDLSSESTVSRIRTEHFPLTLESARPSHTSQYLCASSGRLSGNTIYFGEGSWLTVV.

This sequence joins TRBV2 and TRBJ1-6; a possible D gene is TRBD1 (5 bases). The germline CDR1 and CDR2 sequences are SNHLY and FYNNEI. Trimming stripped 5 bases from V and 5 bases from J, with 10 bases between. CDR3 size: 14 residues. CDR3 nucleotides: TGTGCCAGCAGTCCGACAGCGAATAATTCACCCCTCCACTTT. Translating gives CASSPTANNSPLHF.

The chain is built from TRBV30 and TRBJ2-7; unclear D gene. The CDR3 sequence is 11 residues long. V lost 1 base, J lost 7 bases, and 8 bases lay in between. Germline CDR1 GTSNPN, CDR2 SVGIG (reference sequence). The DNA for the CDR3 is TGTGCCTGGAGTGGGCTCGGGGAGCAGTACTTC. It is translated as CAWSGLGEQYF. The whole variable domain, filled in from reference TRBV30 and TRBJ2-7, reads SQTIHQWPATLVQPVGSPLSLECTVEGTSNPNLYWYRQAAGRGLQLLFYSVGIGQISSEVPQNLSASRPQDRQFILSSKKLLLSDSGFYLCAWSGLGEQYFGPGTRLTVT.

The rearrangement uses TRBV4-1 and TRBJ1-5; D remains ambiguous. The V end lost 0 bases, the J end lost 4 bases, and 16 bases lay between the germline ends. CDR3 size: 17 residues. Germline V CDR1 and CDR2: MGHRA, YSYEKL. CDR3 DNA sequence: TGCGCCAGCAGCCAAGAAGGTGTAGAGACACTGAATCAGCCCCAGCATTTT. This sequence encodes CASSQEGVETLNQPQHF.

This chain connects TRBV15 to TRBJ2-5; D tentatively reads TRBD1 or TRBD2 (6 bases each). This CDR3 spans 16 amino acids. Trimming removed 1 base from V and 2 bases from J, with 14 bases in between. Germline values: CDR1 LNHNV, CDR2 YYDKDF (reference sequence). The CDR3 DNA reads TGTGCCACCAGCAGAGGAAGGGGGACTCTTCAAGAGACCCAGTACTTC. Encoded protein: CATSRGRGTLQETQYF. Full variable domain (rest looked up from reference TRBV15 and TRBJ2-5): DAMVIQNPRYQVTQFGKPVTLSCSQTLNHNVMYWYQQKSSQAPKLLFHYYDKDFNNEADTPDNFQSRRPNTSFCFLDIRSPGLGDTAMYLCATSRGRGTLQETQYFGPGTRLLVL.

The rearrangement joins TRBV6-5 to TRBJ1-2; D gene uncertain. Germline V gene data show CDR1 as MNHEY and CDR2 as SVGAGI. Deletions cut 0 bases from V and 5 bases from J, with 13 bases between. The CDR3 has 15 amino acids. The CDR3 protein is CASSYSGEGRYGYTF. CDR3 in DNA: TGTGCCAGCAGTTACTCCGGGGAGGGTCGGTATGGCTACACCTTC.

The chain uses TRBV5-1 and TRBJ2-2; D is unresolved. Trimming cost V 3 bases and J 0 bases, with 9 bases left between them. This CDR3 has 15 residues. Germline loops: CDR1 SGHRS, CDR2 YFSETQ. CDR3 amino acids: CASSYGSPNTGELFF. In DNA, the CDR3 is TGCGCCAGCAGCTACGGTTCCCCGAACACCGGGGAGCTGTTTTTT.

The V call is TRBV6-5, the J call TRBJ2-7; unclear D gene. The V end lost 5 bases, the J end lost 7 bases, and 12 bases lay between the germline ends. The CDR3 has 12 amino acids. CDR1 MNHEY and CDR2 SVGAGI come from the germline V gene. This CDR3 reads CASSRSPLEQYF. The CDR3 coding sequence is TGTGCCAGCAGTCGGAGCCCGTTGGAGCAGTACTTC.

The chain employs TRBV7-3 and TRBJ1-1; maybe TRBD1 (6 bases). Trimming left V 4 bases short and J 1 base short, with 13 bases between. The germline V gene encodes CDR1 SGHTA and CDR2 FQGTGA. This CDR3 comprises 15 residues. For the CDR3, the DNA is TGTGCCAGCAGCTCCGGGGGCCTAGGGAACACTGAAGCTTTCTTT. Translated: CASSSGGLGNTEAFF.

V gene TRBV30 combines with J gene TRBJ1-5; D is uncertain. The CDR3 length is 14 residues. Trimming left V 1 base short and J 4 bases short, with 11 bases between. Germline CDR1 and CDR2: GTSNPN and SVGIG (reference sequence). The CDR3 DNA reads as TGTGCCTGGAGTGGTTTAACCTCAAATCAGCCCCAGCATTTT. Its protein product is CAWSGLTSNQPQHF. The full variable domain, in which reference TRBV30 and TRBJ1-5 provide the parts outside the CDR3, is SQTIHQWPATLVQPVGSPLSLECTVEGTSNPNLYWYRQAAGRGLQLLFYSVGIGQISSEVPQNLSASRPQDRQFILSSKKLLLSDSGFYLCAWSGLTSNQPQHFGDGTRLSIL.

The chain has TRBV5-1 and TRBJ1-1; tentatively, D is TRBD1 (5 bases). The germline CDR1 and CDR2 sequences are SGHRS and YFSETQ. Trimming removed 0 bases at V and 5 bases at J, with 11 bases between. There are 14 residues in the CDR3. CDR3 nucleotide sequence: TGCGCCAGCAGCTTGGAAAGGGGAAGTACTGAAGCTTTCTTT. It specifies CASSLERGSTEAFF.

The rearrangement uses TRBV5-6 and TRBJ1-3, with 8 positions matching TRBD1. With V trimmed by 3 bases and J by 2 bases, 1 base remained unmatched. The CDR3 has 14 residues. From germline, CDR1 is SGHDT and CDR2 YYEEEE. DNA of the CDR3: TGTGCCAGCAGCTGGACAGGGACTGGAAACACCATATATTTT. Encoded protein: CASSWTGTGNTIYF.

V usage is TRBV5-6 and J usage is TRBJ2-1; maybe TRBD2 (7 bases). This CDR3 comprises 16 residues. Trimming stripped 2 bases from V and 3 bases from J, with 15 bases between. The V gene's germline CDR1 is SGHDT and CDR2 YYEEEE. CDR3 DNA sequence: TGTGCCAGCAGCTTAGGGAGGGGGGTAAACTACAATGAGCAGTTCTTC. This codes for CASSLGRGVNYNEQFF.

This clone turned up a few times. The rearrangement uses TRBV28 and TRBJ1-5, with D unclear. Trimming pared 4 bases from V and 2 bases from J, leaving 9 bases between. The CDR3 contains 14 residues. The V gene's germline CDR1 is MDHEN and CDR2 SYDVKM. The CDR3 reads CASSYPRRNQPQHF. In DNA, the CDR3 is TGTGCCAGCAGTTACCCCAGACGCAATCAGCCCCAGCATTTT.

By share of the sample, this clone is medium-sized (0.01 to 0.1%). This rearrangement joins TRBV2 to TRBJ2-5; 11 bases map to TRBD1. CDR3 length: 15 amino acids. Germline V gene lookup returns CDR1 SNHLY and CDR2 FYNNEI. After removal of 6 bases from V and 1 base from J, the junction contained 4 bases not matched to a gene. The CDR3, as DNA: TGTGCCAGCAGAGGGACAGGGGGTAGCCAAGAGACCCAGTACTTC. This translates into CASRGTGGSQETQYF.

The chain couples TRBV7-9 to TRBJ1-1; a weak D match, TRBD1 (6 bases). Trimming removed 7 bases at V and 0 bases at J, with 12 bases between. This CDR3 comprises 14 residues. CDR1 is SEHNR and CDR2 is FQNEAQ in the germline V gene (reference sequence). The CDR3, as DNA: TGTGCCAGCACCGATACAGGGTTGAACACTGAAGCTTTCTTT. Protein sequence: CASTDTGLNTEAFF.

The gene calls are TRBV5-8 and TRBJ1-5, with TRBD1 matching 7 bases. Germline V lookup: CDR1 SGHTS, CDR2 YDEGEE. There are 15 residues in the CDR3. The V segment lost 4 bases and the J segment 0 bases; nucleotides outside the gene matches: 4. The CDR3, as DNA: TGTGCCAGCAGCAAGGGGACAGCTAGCAATCAGCCCCAGCATTTT. Translating gives CASSKGTASNQPQHF.

The genes are TRBV6-5 and TRBJ2-7, with 9 bases that match TRBD1. The CDR3 covers 14 residues. The trim removed 4 bases at V and 5 bases at J, leaving 6 bases unmatched. In germline, CDR1 is MNHEY, CDR2 SVGAGI. The CDR3: CASSSDRGEDEQYF. The CDR3, as DNA: TGTGCCAGCAGTTCGGACAGGGGAGAGGACGAGCAGTACTTC.

CDR3 in DNA: TGTGCCAGCAGTCAGACACAGGATCAGCCCCAGCATTTT. It codes for CASSQTQDQPQHF. V is TRBV7-2 and J is TRBJ1-5; tentatively, D is TRBD1 (5 bases). The V end was cut by 6 bases, the J end by 5 bases, with 11 bases between. There are 13 residues in the CDR3. The germline CDR1 and CDR2 sequences are SGHTA and FQGNSA. Combining the CDR3 with reference TRBV7-2 and TRBJ1-5 gives the whole variable domain GAGVSQSPSNKVTEKGKDVELRCDPISGHTALYWYRQSLGQGLEFLIYFQGNSAPDKSGLPSDRFSAERTGGSVSTLTIQRTQQEDSAVYLCASSQTQDQPQHFGDGTRLSIL.

This chain connects TRBV5-1 to TRBJ1-1; tentative D call: TRBD1 (5 bases). Germline V gene sequence: CDR1 SGHRS, CDR2 YFSETQ. Trimming cost V 2 bases and J 6 bases, with 11 bases left between them. The CDR3 has 13 residues. This CDR3 is CASSFGGRAEAFF. Here the CDR3 DNA reads TGCGCCAGCAGCTTCGGGGGACGGGCTGAAGCTTTCTTT.

The rearrangement links TRBV9 to TRBJ1-4, with TRBD1 matching over 9 bases. The V and J ends lost 3 bases and 7 bases, in that order; junction bases with no gene match: 10. The CDR3 covers 16 residues. CDR1 and CDR2 from the germline V gene are SGDLS and YYNGEE. The CDR3 DNA reads TGTGCCAGCAGCGCGGGACAGGGTGGGGGAGGTGAAAAACTGTTTTTT. Translation: CASSAGQGGGGEKLFF.

This clone was seen a handful of times. This chain uses TRBV29-1 with TRBJ1-1, with a tentative D call TRBD1 (5 bases). The CDR3 has 11 amino acids. V was clipped by 4 bases and J by 4 bases, with 7 bases between them. The V gene's germline CDR1 is SQVTM and CDR2 ANQGSEA. The CDR3 coding sequence is TGCAGCGTTGTAGGGACCACTGAAGCTTTCTTT. Protein product: CSVVGTTEAFF.